The next 7 T cell receptor beta chains were all read from a single sample in a study of CD8+CD57+ T cells in acquired aplastic anemia. TCR beta VDJ and CDR3 were profiled, and genomic DNA was the template. TCRdb reanalysed the reads using MiXCR and keeps one entry per CDR3 protein. Among some 150,000 distinct CDR3 sequences listed, roughly 40% were seen once. The specimen was sorted CD4+, CD8+, or CD8+CD57+ T cells (not recorded which) from PBMCs. These receptors were taken from a human donor in good health, serving as a control.

This clonotype was seen ten or more times. The gene calls are TRBV20-1 and TRBJ2-7; tentatively, D is TRBD1 (6 bases). The CDR3 is 13 residues long. V lost 2 bases and J 2 bases, leaving 10 bases between the germline ends. Germline V gene data show CDR1 as DFQATT and CDR2 as SNEGSKA (reference sequence). The CDR3 sequence: CSARPGGAYEQYF. CDR3 DNA: TGCAGTGCTAGACCTGGGGGCGCCTACGAGCAGTACTTC.

Many counts were recorded for this clonotype. J is TRBJ2-7 and V is TRBV7-6; no clear D gene. The CDR3 runs to 14 residues. With 1 base removed from V and 0 bases from J, the gap between germline ends came to 7 bases. The germline V gene encodes CDR1 SGHVS and CDR2 FNYEAQ. The CDR3 sequence: CASSLGFSSYEQYF. CDR3 bases: TGTGCCAGCAGCTTAGGTTTCAGCTCCTACGAGCAGTACTTC.

This clonotype was observed at least ten times. The chain uses TRBV20-1 and TRBJ2-4; D perhaps matches TRBD1 (5 bases). V was clipped by 3 bases and J by 2 bases, with 8 bases between them. CDR1 is DFQATT and CDR2 is SNEGSKA in the germline V gene (reference sequence). This CDR3 spans 13 amino acids. The CDR3 nucleotides read TGCAGTGCTAGTCAGGGATCCAAAAACATTCAGTACTTC. Translated: CSASQGSKNIQYF.

The gene calls are TRBV20-1 and TRBJ1-1, with 7 bases aligning to TRBD1. This CDR3 has 11 residues. Germline assignment: CDR1 DFQATT and CDR2 SNEGSKA (reference sequence). V was pared by 5 bases and J by 8 bases, with 5 bases of the junction left unmatched. The CDR3 region has the DNA TGCAGTGCTGCGCGGACAGGAGAAGCTTTCTTT. It encodes CSAARTGEAFF.

For this clonotype: The junction departs from the called germline gene at one end, perhaps through a read error. V usage is TRBV2 and J usage is TRBJ2-3, with TRBD1 identical over 10 bases. The CDR3 is 14 residues long. The germline CDR1 and CDR2 sequences are SNHLY and FYNNEI. The DNA for the CDR3 is TGTGCCAGTCCCCGGGACAGGGGTATGAATACGCAGTACTTT. The encoded protein is CASPRDRGMNTQYF.

At least ten counts were recorded for this clonotype. The CDR3 spells CASSPRGTGNYEQYF. In DNA form, the CDR3 reads TGTGCCAGCAGCCCCAGAGGGACGGGGAATTACGAGCAGTACTTC. The chain recombines TRBV7-8 with TRBJ2-7; D tentatively fits TRBD1 or TRBD2 (5 bases each). This CDR3 comprises 15 residues. CDR1 is SGHVS, CDR2 FQNEAQ, per germline. The V end was cut by 5 bases, the J end by 4 bases, with 18 bases between.

This rearrangement joins TRBV19 to TRBJ1-1; TRBD1 matches at 9 bases. CDR1 is LNHDA and CDR2 is SQIVND in the germline V gene (reference sequence). V gave up 5 bases and J gave up 4 bases; unmatched junction bases: 5. This CDR3 is 14 amino acids long. CDR3 amino acids: CASSPLGQGTEAFF. CDR3 DNA sequence: TGTGCCAGTAGTCCTTTGGGACAGGGCACTGAAGCTTTCTTT. Full variable domain (rest looked up from reference TRBV19 and TRBJ1-1): DGGITQSPKYLFRKEGQNVTLSCEQNLNHDAMYWYRQDPGQGLRLIYYSQIVNDFQKGDIAEGYSVSREKKESFPLTVTSAQKNPTAFYLCASSPLGQGTEAFFGQGTRLTVV.